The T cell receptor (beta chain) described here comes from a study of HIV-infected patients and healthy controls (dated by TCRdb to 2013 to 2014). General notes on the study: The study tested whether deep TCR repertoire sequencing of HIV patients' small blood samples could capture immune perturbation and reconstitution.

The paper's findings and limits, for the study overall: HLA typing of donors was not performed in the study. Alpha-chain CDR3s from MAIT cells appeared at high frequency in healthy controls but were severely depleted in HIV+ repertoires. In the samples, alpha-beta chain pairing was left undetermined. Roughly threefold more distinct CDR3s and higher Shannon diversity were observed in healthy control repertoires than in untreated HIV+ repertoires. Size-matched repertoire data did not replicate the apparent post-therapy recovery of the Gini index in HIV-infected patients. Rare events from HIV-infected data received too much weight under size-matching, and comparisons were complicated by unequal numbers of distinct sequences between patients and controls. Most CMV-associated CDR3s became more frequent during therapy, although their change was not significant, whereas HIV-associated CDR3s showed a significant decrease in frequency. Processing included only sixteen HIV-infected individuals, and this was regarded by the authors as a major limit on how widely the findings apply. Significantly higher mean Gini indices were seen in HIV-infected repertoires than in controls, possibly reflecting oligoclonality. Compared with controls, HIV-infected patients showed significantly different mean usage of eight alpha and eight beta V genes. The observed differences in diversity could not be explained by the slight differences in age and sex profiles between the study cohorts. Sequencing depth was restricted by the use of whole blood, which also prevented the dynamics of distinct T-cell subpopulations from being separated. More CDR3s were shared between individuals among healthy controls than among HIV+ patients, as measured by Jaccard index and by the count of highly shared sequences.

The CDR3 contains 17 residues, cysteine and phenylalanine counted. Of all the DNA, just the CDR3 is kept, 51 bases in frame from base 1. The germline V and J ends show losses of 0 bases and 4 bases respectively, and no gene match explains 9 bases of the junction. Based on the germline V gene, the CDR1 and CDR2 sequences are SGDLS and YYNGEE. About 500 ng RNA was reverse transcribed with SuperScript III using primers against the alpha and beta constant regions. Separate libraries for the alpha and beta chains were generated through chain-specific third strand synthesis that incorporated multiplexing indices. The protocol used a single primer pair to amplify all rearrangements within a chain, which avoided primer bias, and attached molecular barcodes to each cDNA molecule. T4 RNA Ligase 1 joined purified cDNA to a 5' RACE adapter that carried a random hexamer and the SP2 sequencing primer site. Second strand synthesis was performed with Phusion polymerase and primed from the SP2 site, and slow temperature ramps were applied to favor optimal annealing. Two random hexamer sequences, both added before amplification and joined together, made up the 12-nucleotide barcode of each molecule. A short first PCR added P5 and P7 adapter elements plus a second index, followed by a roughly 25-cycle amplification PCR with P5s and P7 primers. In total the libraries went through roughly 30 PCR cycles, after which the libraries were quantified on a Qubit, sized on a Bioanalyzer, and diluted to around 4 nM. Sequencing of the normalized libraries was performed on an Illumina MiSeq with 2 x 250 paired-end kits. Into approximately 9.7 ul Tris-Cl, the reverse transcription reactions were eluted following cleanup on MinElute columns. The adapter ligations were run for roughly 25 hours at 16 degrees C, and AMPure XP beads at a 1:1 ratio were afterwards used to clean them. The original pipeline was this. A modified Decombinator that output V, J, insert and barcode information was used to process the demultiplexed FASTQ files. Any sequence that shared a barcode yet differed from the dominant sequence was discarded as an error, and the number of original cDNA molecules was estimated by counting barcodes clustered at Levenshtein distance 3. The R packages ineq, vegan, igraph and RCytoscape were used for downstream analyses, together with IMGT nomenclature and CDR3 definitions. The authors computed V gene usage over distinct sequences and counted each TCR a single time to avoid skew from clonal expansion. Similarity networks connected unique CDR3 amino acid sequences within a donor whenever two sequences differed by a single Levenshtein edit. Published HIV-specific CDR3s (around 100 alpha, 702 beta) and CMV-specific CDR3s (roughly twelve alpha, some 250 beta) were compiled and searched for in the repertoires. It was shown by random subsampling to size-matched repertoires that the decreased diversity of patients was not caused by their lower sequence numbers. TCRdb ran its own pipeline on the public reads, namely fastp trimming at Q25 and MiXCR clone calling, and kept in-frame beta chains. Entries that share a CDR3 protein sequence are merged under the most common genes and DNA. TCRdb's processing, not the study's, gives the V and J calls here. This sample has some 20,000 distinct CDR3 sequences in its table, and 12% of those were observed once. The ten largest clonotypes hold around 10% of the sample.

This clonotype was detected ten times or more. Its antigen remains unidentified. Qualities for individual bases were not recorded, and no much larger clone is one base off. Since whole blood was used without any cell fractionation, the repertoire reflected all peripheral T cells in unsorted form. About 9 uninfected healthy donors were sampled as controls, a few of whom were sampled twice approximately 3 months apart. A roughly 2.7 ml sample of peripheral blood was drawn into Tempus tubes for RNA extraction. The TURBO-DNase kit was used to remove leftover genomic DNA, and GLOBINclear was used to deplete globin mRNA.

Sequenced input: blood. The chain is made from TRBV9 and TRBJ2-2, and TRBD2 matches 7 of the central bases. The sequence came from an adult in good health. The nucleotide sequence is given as TGTGCCAGCAGCGTAGCCCCCAGCGGGGTTGGCACCGGGGAGCTGTTTTTT. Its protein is CASSVAPSGVGTGELFF.